This TCR beta chain was documented in a study of blood T cell repertoires in COVID-19. The V and J ends lost 0 bases and 4 bases respectively, with 11 bases between them. The CDR3 spans 15 residues. CDR1 SGHNT and CDR2 YYREEE come from the germline V gene (reference sequence). Clones were read by immunoSEQ multiplex PCR, and TCRdb kept only the in-frame ones, dropping some. The data contain over 15,000 clones, around nine tenths of them singletons. The chain recombines TRBV5-4 with TRBJ1-5, with D perhaps matching TRBD1 (6 bases). The sequencing sample was made of peripheral blood. The source of this sequence is a human donor in a cohort sampled during active COVID-19. CDR3 protein: CASSLGGLENQPQHF. The CDR3 nucleotides are TGTGCCAGCAGCTTGGGGGGGCTAGAAAATCAGCCCCAGCATTTT.